This TCR beta chain was captured in a study of identical twins. General study points: Fewer insertions characterized abundant cord blood beta clonotypes, whereas memory repertoires showed none. Monozygotic twins shared more out-of-frame TCR alpha than recombination models predicted.

TCRdb recomputed calls from the 5' RACE reads with MiXCR, one row per CDR3 protein. This sample has 640,000 or so distinct CDR3 sequences; approximately 6.1% occur once, and the top ten carry 1.5% to 2%. Comment on this clonotype: Its antigen is currently unknown.

This receptor was identified in a man younger than 35 in good health. Sequencing was performed on naive T cells sorted from blood.

CDR3 coding DNA: TGTGCCAGCAGTGGTCGGAACGGGGAGCTGTTTTTT. This sequence encodes CASSGRNGELFF. This chain uses TRBV2 with TRBJ2-2; no clear D. CDR3 length equals 12 residues. CDR1 SNHLY and CDR2 FYNNEI come from the germline V gene. V was cut by 4 bases and J by 7 bases, with 7 bases left in between.